The text below deals with one T cell receptor (beta chain). Antigen unknown. Germline CDR1 reads SGHKS; CDR2 reads YYEKEE (reference sequence). The CDR3 contains 16 residues. The data belong to a study of monozygotic twins with inflammatory bowel disease. Study-wide results and caveats: Whether twins were concordant or discordant made no difference to repertoire similarity, possibly from limited power.

Generation of cDNA took place in eight separate reactions per sample. The unique tags termed UMIs, each holding a 6-nucleotide sample barcode, were added by means of template switching. TCRdb processed the 5' RACE reads again and assigns one entry to each CDR3 protein, with no DNA. Here the sample table reports fewer than 550,000 distinct CDR3 sequences. Whole blood supplied total RNA, and T cells were not sorted. The clonotype comes from a human donor with ulcerative colitis or Crohn's disease, or a healthy co-twin of an affected twin (not recorded which). Input material: blood. This rearrangement joins TRBV5-5 to TRBJ2-1; TCRdb lists TRBD2, though no DNA is available to test this call. CDR3 residues: CASSWEGQSSYNEQFF.